Each of the 4 T cell receptor beta chains below was sequenced from the same sample in a study of T cells after yellow fever vaccination. TCRdb fed the 5' RACE reads into MiXCR, producing one record per CDR3 protein. The table includes 300,000 to 350,000 distinct CDR3 sequences, roughly a tenth detected once. The source material was CD4+ T cells sorted from PBMCs, sampled 45 days after the yellow fever booster vaccination. The receptors shown here come from a man younger than 30 who received the YFV17D yellow fever vaccine.

This chain connects TRBV5-1 to TRBJ2-1; 7 positions match TRBD2. V lost 3 bases, J lost 8 bases, and 8 bases stayed unmatched. CDR1 and CDR2 from the germline V gene are SGHRS and YFSETQ. This CDR3 spans 14 amino acids. This chain's CDR3 is CASSSSTAGDEQFF. CDR3 nucleotide sequence: TGCGCCAGCAGCTCTTCGACGGCGGGGGATGAGCAGTTCTTC.

DNA for the CDR3: TGTGCCAGCAGCTTAGCGGTAGAGCAGTTCTTC. This sequence encodes CASSLAVEQFF. The genes are TRBV7-2 and TRBJ2-1; D not resolved. The ends were cut back, 0 bases at V and 10 bases at J, with 4 bases in the middle. The CDR3 covers 11 residues. The germline V gene encodes CDR1 SGHTA and CDR2 FQGNSA.

The rearrangement joins TRBV12-3 or TRBV12-4 to TRBJ2-7; 8 bases line up with TRBD1. There are 13 residues in the CDR3. V dropped 3 bases and J dropped 3; count of bases not matched to a gene: 1. DNA of the CDR3: TGTGCCAGCAGTTTGGGACAGGACTACGAGCAGTACTTC. Protein: CASSLGQDYEQYF.

The rearrangement uses TRBV7-3 and TRBJ1-1, with D uncertain. Germline-derived CDR1 and CDR2 are SGHTA and FQGTGA. CDR3 length: 13 residues. Trimming cost V 2 bases and J 2 bases, with 6 bases left between them. CDR3 DNA sequence: TGTGCCAGCAGCTTATTATTTAACACTGAAGCTTTCTTT. Translating it yields CASSLLFNTEAFF. Combining the CDR3 with reference TRBV7-3 and TRBJ1-1 gives the whole variable domain GAGVSQTPSNKVTEKGKYVELRCDPISGHTALYWYRQSLGQGPEFLIYFQGTGAADDSGLPNDRFFAVRPEGSVSTLKIQRTERGDSAVYLCASSLLFNTEAFFGQGTRLTVV.